A single sample is the source of the 5 T cell receptor beta chains below, sequenced in a study of CD8 T cells in ankylosing spondylitis. Study-level points and caveats: A motif of 7 to 9 highly homologous TCR beta variants was seen as apparently characteristic of ankylosing spondylitis blood.

The antigens these receptors bind are not known. In TCRdb, the 5' RACE reads were re-called with MiXCR into one record per CDR3 protein. The table has a few hundred thousand distinct CDR3 sequences, 10% to 15% seen once; the top ten hold under 7.5%. The specimen sequenced was blood, either unsorted or a sorted T cell fraction (not recorded which). These receptors originate from a male donor with ankylosing spondylitis.

This clonotype came up a few times. The CDR3 protein is CASSLTGAHTDTQYF. The CDR3 DNA reads as TGCGCCAGCAGCTTAACAGGGGCCCACACAGATACGCAGTATTTT. The chain recombines TRBV5-1 with TRBJ2-3, with TRBD1 identical over 7 bases. The CDR3 spans 15 residues. Germline V lookup: CDR1 SGHRS, CDR2 YFSETQ. Unmatched junction bases numbered 5, after V lost 2 bases and J lost 2 bases.

The rearrangement joins TRBV30 to TRBJ2-1; D is unresolved. From germline, CDR1 is GTSNPN and CDR2 SVGIG (reference sequence). V was shortened by 5 bases and J by 6 bases, with 8 bases between the two germline ends. The CDR3 totals 11 residues. The CDR3 sequence is CAWHTTNEQFF. CDR3 DNA: TGTGCCTGGCACACAACCAATGAGCAGTTCTTC.

A few counts support this clonotype. The CDR3: CSARLTSGRGGETQYF. Here the CDR3 DNA reads TGCAGTGCTAGGTTGACTAGCGGGAGAGGGGGAGAGACCCAGTACTTC. This chain links TRBV20-1 with TRBJ2-5; the match to TRBD2 covers 12 bases. This CDR3 has 16 amino acids. Germline values: CDR1 DFQATT, CDR2 SNEGSKA (reference sequence). The junction had 9 bases not matched to a gene; V was cut back by 3 bases and J by 4 bases.

The chain couples TRBV5-1 to TRBJ1-3, with D tentatively TRBD1 (5 bases). This CDR3 has 16 amino acids. The V end lost 4 bases, the J end lost 0 bases, and 14 bases lay between the germline ends. In germline, CDR1 is SGHRS, CDR2 YFSETQ. CDR3 amino acids: CASSLMGPNSGNTIYF. CDR3 sequence (DNA): TGCGCCAGCAGCCTTATGGGACCCAACTCTGGAAACACCATATATTTT. Full variable domain (missing parts from reference TRBV5-1 and TRBJ1-3): KAGVTQTPRYLIKTRGQQVTLSCSPISGHRSVSWYQQTPGQGLQFLFEYFSETQRNKGNFPGRFSGRQFSNSRSEMNVSTLELGDSALYLCASSLMGPNSGNTIYFGEGSWLTVV.

There are a few counts of this clonotype. V usage is TRBV7-9 and J usage is TRBJ1-6; 7 bases are a match to TRBD1. Per the germline V gene, CDR1 is SEHNR and CDR2 is FQNEAQ (reference sequence). The V gene end was trimmed by 8 bases and the J gene end by 0 bases; junction bases not matched to a gene: 4. The CDR3 length is 15 residues. CDR3 protein: CASGDSSSYNSPLHF. In nucleotides, the CDR3 is TGTGCCAGCGGGGACAGTAGCTCCTATAATTCACCCCTCCACTTT.